The source of this T cell receptor (beta chain) is a study of T-cell memory formation after mild COVID-19. Whole-study results and caveats: Pre-infection memory contained some responding clones, which suggested that cross-reactive memory had joined. Among contracting clones, CD4+ were mainly CM/EM and CD8+ enriched in EMRA.

UMIs and sample barcodes were carried by the TCR alpha and TCR beta cDNA libraries that 5'RACE produced using constant-segment primers. MiXCR, applied by TCRdb to the 5' RACE reads, yields one record per CDR3 protein. This sample has 210,000 or so distinct CDR3 sequences, with roughly a tenth found just once. Remarks on this clonotype: Its antigen is still unknown.

Trimming took 4 bases from V and 8 from J, leaving 14 bases between them. CDR1 is LGHDT, CDR2 YNNKEL, per germline (reference sequence). This CDR3 contains 14 residues. The receptor was isolated from a man between 18 and 29 years old who had mild COVID-19 (a few samples of this study predate the infection). Cell type and time point are not known. J is TRBJ1-4 and V is TRBV3-1; possibly TRBD1 for D (6 bases). Sequencing used PBMCs or a T cell subset sorted from them (not recorded which). The CDR3 loop is CASSRQVLEEKLFF. CDR3 bases: TGTGCCAGCAGCCGACAGGTTCTAGAGGAAAAACTGTTTTTT.